A single sample gave rise to the 19 T cell receptor beta chains below, sequenced in a study of blood T cell repertoires in COVID-19. Sequencing used immunoSEQ multiplex PCR; TCRdb keeps in-frame clones, though not all of them. The data show 95,000 to 150,000 clones, with approximately 81% seen just once and roughly 3.9% held by the top ten. The sample comprised peripheral blood. These receptors were taken from a man between 60 and 75 years old with acute or convalescent COVID-19.

There are a few counts of this clone. The gene calls are TRBV7-9 and TRBJ2-6; 13 bases line up with TRBD2. CDR3 length equals 19 residues. Germline lookup yields CDR1 SEHNR and CDR2 FQNEAQ (reference sequence). The ends lost 4 bases at V and 2 bases at J; junction bases unmatched: 8. The CDR3 protein is CASSSRGTSGTTGANVLTF. The CDR3 DNA reads TGTGCCAGCAGCTCGCGCGGGACTAGCGGGACCACTGGGGCCAACGTCCTGACTTTC.

The genes are TRBV6-2 or TRBV6-3 and TRBJ2-7; 8 bases agree with TRBD1. Germline V CDR1 and CDR2: MNHEY, SVGEGT. The CDR3 covers 15 residues. V shed 2 bases, J shed 3 bases, and the junction held 6 bases outside the gene matches. The CDR3 DNA reads TGTGCCAGCAGTTACGCGCAGGGGGCTAACTACGAGCAGTACTTC. It translates to CASSYAQGANYEQYF.

The V and J genes are TRBV24-1 and TRBJ2-7, with 8 bases fitting TRBD2. The germline CDR1 and CDR2 sequences are KGHDR and SFDVKD. Trimming removed 3 bases from V and 5 bases from J; junction bases left unmatched: 8. This CDR3 contains 15 residues. CDR3 sequence (DNA): TGTGCCACCAGTGATGCTGGGACTAGGAGCCACGAGCAGTACTTC. It yields the protein CATSDAGTRSHEQYF.

This chain uses TRBV7-8 with TRBJ2-7; 10 bases agree with TRBD2. The germline V gene encodes CDR1 SGHVS and CDR2 FQNEAQ. The CDR3 consists of 16 residues. V lost 0 bases, J lost 7 bases, and 9 bases stayed unmatched. This chain's CDR3 is CASSLAGASGGGEQYF. DNA of the CDR3: TGTGCCAGCAGCTTAGCGGGGGCTAGCGGGGGAGGAGAGCAGTACTTC.

V and J are TRBV24-1 and TRBJ1-4, with TRBD1 matching 9 bases. The V segment lost 4 bases and the J segment 8 bases; nucleotides outside the gene matches: 7. Germline CDR1 and CDR2: KGHDR and SFDVKD. The CDR3 is made up of 15 amino acids. CDR3 loop: CATSESGQGGEKLFF. CDR3 sequence (DNA): TGTGCCACCAGTGAGTCGGGACAGGGCGGAGAAAAACTGTTTTTT.

This clone was counted between two and nine times. CDR3 DNA sequence: TGTGCCAGCAGTCTAAGCGGGAACACCGGGGAGCTGTTTTTT. Its translation is CASSLSGNTGELFF. The V and J genes are TRBV6-2 or TRBV6-3 and TRBJ2-2, with a weak D call TRBD2 (5 bases). The V end lost 5 bases, the J end lost 1 base, and 8 bases lay between the germline ends. CDR3 length: 14 residues. Germline V lookup: CDR1 MNHEY, CDR2 SVGEGT.

This chain joins TRBV15 and TRBJ1-2; D is unclear. The V gene lost 2 bases and the J gene lost 6 bases, with 7 bases spanning the gap. The CDR3 length is 12 residues. Germline assignment: CDR1 LNHNV and CDR2 YYDKDF (reference sequence). This chain's CDR3 is CATSRLADGYTF. CDR3 DNA sequence: TGTGCCACCAGCAGATTGGCAGATGGCTACACCTTC.

The gene calls are TRBV6-6 and TRBJ2-7; D uncertain. V lost 0 bases to trimming and J lost 6 bases, with 6 bases between them. This CDR3 contains 12 residues. Germline V gene sequence: CDR1 MNHNY, CDR2 SVGAGI (reference sequence). The CDR3 is CASSYSVGEQYF. CDR3 coding DNA: TGTGCCAGCAGTTACTCGGTCGGCGAGCAGTACTTC.

This clone has a handful of counts. The V and J genes are TRBV9 and TRBJ1-1; 7 bases are a match to TRBD1. Germline values: CDR1 SGDLS, CDR2 YYNGEE. This CDR3 comprises 16 residues. The V segment lost 4 bases and the J segment 1 base; nucleotides outside the gene matches: 10. CDR3 loop: CASSHFRGTENTEAFF. In nucleotides, the CDR3 is TGTGCCAGCAGCCATTTTCGAGGGACAGAGAACACTGAAGCTTTCTTT.

V usage is TRBV21-1 and J usage is TRBJ2-3; the table calls TRBD2, which could not be checked here. TRBV21-1 is annotated as a pseudogene. The CDR3 length is 13 residues. CDR3 DNA: TGTGCCAGAACAAGGGGGGGGGCAGATACGCAGTATTTT. Translation: CARTRGGADTQYF.

This chain uses TRBV10-3 with TRBJ2-5, with a weak D call TRBD2 (6 bases). Germline V gives CDR1 ENHRY, CDR2 SYGVKD. Trimming pared 0 bases from V and 4 bases from J, leaving 9 bases between. The CDR3 consists of 14 residues. DNA of the CDR3: TGTGCCATCAGTGAGTCAGGTAGCGGAGAGACCCAGTACTTC. This codes for CAISESGSGETQYF.

V gene TRBV6-5 combines with J gene TRBJ1-5; 8 bases map to TRBD1. Germline V lookup: CDR1 MNHEY, CDR2 SVGAGI. CDR3 length: 14 residues. V shed 7 bases and J 3 bases; nucleotides not matched to a gene: 5. The CDR3 spells CASIRTGPNQPQHF. DNA of the CDR3: TGTGCCAGCATCAGGACAGGGCCCAATCAGCCCCAGCATTTT.

The chain uses TRBV6-5 and TRBJ1-5; D is unclear. Trimming took off 5 bases at V and 8 bases at J, with 13 bases between the two ends. Germline loops: CDR1 MNHEY, CDR2 SVGAGI. The CDR3 extends over 13 amino acids. The DNA of the CDR3 is TGTGCCAGCAGTCATTCAACAGTGGAGCCCCAGCATTTT. Amino acids: CASSHSTVEPQHF.

J is TRBJ2-1 and V is TRBV10-2; 10 bases line up with TRBD2. V lost 4 bases and J lost 8; bases outside the gene matches: 5. The CDR3 contains 14 residues. Germline CDR1 WSHSY, CDR2 SAAADI. The DNA of the CDR3 is TGCGCCAGCAGTGGACTAGCGGGTAAGGATGAGCAGTTCTTC. Its translation: CASSGLAGKDEQFF.

The genes are TRBV14 and TRBJ2-3; D is possibly TRBD2 (5 bases). This CDR3 is 14 amino acids long. Trimming pared 4 bases from V and 2 bases from J, leaving 10 bases between. Germline assignment: CDR1 SGHDN and CDR2 FVKESK. The chain's CDR3 is CASSLRGFTDTQYF. As DNA, the CDR3 is TGTGCCAGCAGCCTTAGAGGGTTCACAGATACGCAGTATTTT.

Concerning this clone itself: At the DNA level, this CDR3 is encoded by other sequences in the same sample as well. V gene TRBV11-2 combines with J gene TRBJ2-1; 8 bases agree with TRBD2. J was trimmed by 4 bases and V by 1 base; bases with no gene match: 3. This CDR3 comprises 15 residues. The germline gives CDR1 SGHAT, CDR2 FQNNGV. CDR3 DNA sequence: TGTGCCAGCAGCTTAGGATTAGCGGGGTACAATGAGCAGTTCTTC. Amino acids: CASSLGLAGYNEQFF.

As for this clone: Relative to the germline gene, one junction end is altered; a read error may explain this. The gene calls are TRBV7-7 and TRBJ2-5; TRBD2 might be the D (5 bases). Germline-derived CDR1 and CDR2 are SSHAT and FNYEAQ (reference sequence). The CDR3 length is 15 residues. CDR3 protein: CASSFRGSRGETQYF. In DNA form, the CDR3 reads TGTGCTAGCAGCTTCCGCGGGTCAAGAGGGGAGACCCAGTACTTC.

The gene calls are TRBV6-6 and TRBJ1-4; TRBD1 is a possible D gene (6 bases). The CDR3 extends over 13 amino acids. With 8 bases removed from V and 6 bases from J, the gap between germline ends came to 13 bases. Germline V gene data show CDR1 as MNHNY and CDR2 as SVGAGI (reference sequence). In DNA, the CDR3 is TGTGCCAGCGCAACAGGGACCCATGAAAAACTGTTTTTT. It specifies CASATGTHEKLFF.

The chain combines TRBV28 with TRBJ1-5; D perhaps matches TRBD1 (5 bases). V lost 8 bases, J lost 1 base, and 12 bases lay in between. The CDR3 has 14 residues. Germline CDR1 reads MDHEN; CDR2 reads SYDVKM. For the CDR3, the DNA is TGTGCCAGCTTGGAAGGGGCCAGCAATCAGCCCCAGCATTTT. It encodes CASLEGASNQPQHF.